A selection of T cell receptor beta chains follows, all from one sample in a study of a mutant IDH1 vaccine in newly diagnosed glioma. Measured with immunoSEQ multiplex PCR; TCRdb has only the in-frame clones, and not every one. The data show over 75,000 clones, with 81% seen just once and around 5% held by the top ten. Their antigens are not known. The source was PBMCs, collected from a glioma patient whose treatment included an IDH1 peptide vaccine. These receptors came from a man aged 35 to 55 with glioma. CDR3s include the opening cysteine and the closing phenylalanine or tryptophan. D genes are given only for firm matches. For some rows the clone size is stated as once, few or many, or as a class when expanded; others skip it.

size,J,V,D,DNA,CDR3
NA,TRBJ2-7,TRBV4-3,NA,TGCGCCAGCATCAGTCCTACGTGGCGGACCTACGAGCAGTACTTC,CASISPTWRTYEQYF
NA,TRBJ2-7,TRBV30,NA,TGTGCCTGGAACCCGGGCTCCTACGAGCAGTACTTC,CAWNPGSYEQYF
NA,TRBJ1-4,TRBV6-4,NA,TGTGCCAGCAGTGAACAGGGCGGCCTGGGTAATGAAAAACTGTTTTTT,CASSEQGGLGNEKLFF
NA,TRBJ2-3,TRBV5-8,NA,TGTGCCCCCTCACAGCGAGGGAGTACGCAGTATTTT,CAPSQRGSTQYF
NA,TRBJ2-5,TRBV5-4,NA,TGTGCCAGCAGCCACCGGGACTTAAGGCAACAAGAGACCCAGTACTTC,CASSHRDLRQQETQYF
NA,TRBJ2-1,TRBV6-1,TRBD2,TGTGCCAGCAGAGAACTATGGCTAGCGGGAACCACCCGGTACAATGAGCAGTTCTTC,CASRELWLAGTTRYNEQFF
NA,TRBJ2-7,TRBV6-1,NA,TGTGCCAGCAGTGTGAGGCAGGGCCTAGCCTACGAGCAGTACTTC,CASSVRQGLAYEQYF
NA,TRBJ2-3,TRBV4-3,NA,TGCGCCAGCAGCCAAGATTTGGATGGAGTGACATCCACAGATACGCAGTATTTT,CASSQDLDGVTSTDTQYF
NA,TRBJ2-7,TRBV6-5,NA,TGTGCCAGCGGTAGAACGGACATGGCATATTACGAGCAGTACTTC,CASGRTDMAYYEQYF
NA,TRBJ2-1,TRBV7-2,NA,TGTGCCAGCAGCTTTGGAGGCTCCTACAATGAGCAGTTCTTC,CASSFGGSYNEQFF
once,TRBJ1-4,TRBV7-9,TRBD1,TGTGCCAGCAGCTTAGAACGGGACAGGGGGTTCTTAAATGAAAAACTGTTTTTT,CASSLERDRGFLNEKLFF
NA,TRBJ2-3,TRBV7-9,NA,TGTGCCAGCAGCTTAATGGGGAACACAGATACGCAGTATTTT,CASSLMGNTDTQYF
NA,TRBJ1-6,TRBV15,NA,TGTGCCACCAGCCAGATGAATTCACCCCTCCACTTT,CATSQMNSPLHF
NA,TRBJ1-4,TRBV6-5,TRBD1,TGTGCCAGCAGGCAGGGGGCATCGGAAAAACTGTTTTTT,CASRQGASEKLFF
NA,TRBJ2-7,TRBV5-6,TRBD2,TGTGCCAGCAGCTTGGCGGGGGGATACGGCGAGCAGTACTTC,CASSLAGGYGEQYF
NA,TRBJ1-1,TRBV28,NA,TGTGCCAGCAGTCGGAGGGGCGTTGGGGGGACTGAAGCTTTCTTT,CASSRRGVGGTEAFF
NA,TRBJ1-5,TRBV15,NA,TGTGCCACCAGCAGAGATCTGACGGGAGGGGAGCCCCAGCATTTT,CATSRDLTGGEPQHF
once,TRBJ2-3,TRBV27,NA,TGTGCCAGCAGTTTGGAAGGTCGCCGGAGGGGGAGCACAGATACGCAGTATTTT,CASSLEGRRRGSTDTQYF
NA,TRBJ2-1,TRBV4-2,TRBD2,TGTGCCAGCAGCCAAGATGGGACTAGCGCCTACAATGAGCAGTTCTTC,CASSQDGTSAYNEQFF
NA,TRBJ2-7,TRBV7-9,NA,TGTGCCAGCAGCTCCCTGAGGGCAGAACGGTACGGGTACGAGCAGTACTTC,CASSSLRAERYGYEQYF
NA,TRBJ1-1,TRBV5-8,TRBD1,TGTGCCAGCAGCTTGGGACAGGGGAGCATGAACACTGAAGCTTTCTTT,CASSLGQGSMNTEAFF
NA,TRBJ2-7,TRBV11-2,NA,TGTGCCAGCAGCTCCCAGAGTGGACTGAGCTCCTACGAGCAGTACTTC,CASSSQSGLSSYEQYF
NA,TRBJ2-5,TRBV7-7,TRBD1,TGTGCTAGCAGCTTCCAACAGGGGTTCCAAGAGACCCAGTACTTC,CASSFQQGFQETQYF
NA,TRBJ2-3,TRBV7-9,TRBD2,TGTGCCAGCAGCTTAGCGGCGGGAGGGGATACTGATACGCAGTATTTT,CASSLAAGGDTDTQYF
NA,TRBJ2-3,TRBV7-2,TRBD1,TGTGCCAGCAGCCAGGACAGGGGCCCAGATACGCAGTATTTT,CASSQDRGPDTQYF
NA,TRBJ2-3,TRBV4-1,NA,TGCGCCAGCAGCCGGACCGATGACACAGATACGCAGTATTTT,CASSRTDDTDTQYF
NA,TRBJ2-5,TRBV4-1,TRBD2,TGCGCCAGCAGCCAACTAGCGGGAGGCATGAAAGAGACCCAGTACTTC,CASSQLAGGMKETQYF
NA,TRBJ2-7,TRBV13,TRBD1,TGTGCCAGCAGCTTAGCCGAAGCGGACAGGGGACCGTACTTC,CASSLAEADRGPYF
NA,TRBJ1-2,TRBV10-3,NA,TGTGCCATCAAGGATGGCAGGGTCCTCTACACCTTC,CAIKDGRVLYTF
NA,TRBJ2-1,TRBV5-1,TRBD2,TGCGCCAGCAGCTCAACCCTAGCGGGGGGGATTTCCTACAATGAGCAGTTCTTC,CASSSTLAGGISYNEQFF
NA,TRBJ2-5,TRBV7-2,NA,TGTGCCAGCAGCTTACCTGGACCGCAAGAGACCCAGTACTTC,CASSLPGPQETQYF
NA,TRBJ1-5,TRBV6-1,NA,TGTGCCATTAGAGGCCCTCAGGGATATCAGCCCCAGCATTTT,CAIRGPQGYQPQHF
NA,TRBJ2-2,TRBV4-2,TRBD2,TGTGCCAGCAGCTCAAGACTAGCGGGCTTCACCGGGGAGCTGTTTTTT,CASSSRLAGFTGELFF
few,TRBJ2-2,TRBV10-1,NA,TGCGCCAGCAGTGAGTCCACAGGGCACACCGGGGAGCTGTTTTTT,CASSESTGHTGELFF
NA,TRBJ2-7,TRBV5-6,TRBD1,TGTGCCAGCACCCCCCAGCCCGTCGGACAGGGCTACGAGCAGTACTTC,CASTPQPVGQGYEQYF
NA,TRBJ1-4,TRBV6-6,TRBD1,TGTGCCAGCAACGAAGACAGGGTTGGGGAAAAACTGTTTTTT,CASNEDRVGEKLFF
NA,TRBJ1-1,TRBV5-1,NA,TGCGCCAGCAAATCGGGTTCGGGGAACACTGAAGCTTTCTTT,CASKSGSGNTEAFF
NA,TRBJ1-2,TRBV5-1,NA,TGCGCCAGCAGCTTTCCTACTCCGGGATTTGGCTACACCTTC,CASSFPTPGFGYTF
NA,TRBJ1-1,TRBV7-8,NA,TGTGCCAGCAGCGCGACCGGGTTGATGAACACTGAAGCTTTCTTT,CASSATGLMNTEAFF
NA,TRBJ1-2,TRBV30,TRBD1,TGTGCCTGGAGTGACAGGGGGCTCTATGGCTACACCTTC,CAWSDRGLYGYTF
NA,TRBJ2-3,TRBV28,TRBD1,TGTGCCAGCAGTTTACAGGGGGACAGGGGGAATTTT,CASSLQGDRGNF
NA,TRBJ2-1,TRBV5-1,NA,TGCGCCAGCAGCTTGGGGGCAGGGTTAGCCTACAATGAGCAGTTCTTC,CASSLGAGLAYNEQFF
NA,TRBJ2-7,TRBV19,NA,TGTGCCAGTAGTGACCAACTAATTTCCTACGAGCAGTACTTC,CASSDQLISYEQYF